The clone carrying this TCR beta chain was recorded only once. The sample contains more than one DNA sequence encoding this CDR3. In the original processing: Researchers report that nucleated cell counts were estimated from reference gene primer amplification. Profiling relied on immunoSEQ multiplex PCR, and the TCRdb table lists in-frame clones only, not all of them. V and J calls and clone size follow that table, whereas D and trimming were derived from the DNA. The sample carries roughly 100,000 clones, roughly 80% recorded once. This sample is part of a study of blood T cell repertoires in COVID-19. The wider study: There were acute and convalescent COVID-19 samples, and they came from the United States, Italy and Spain.

The clonotype originates from a woman aged 55-75 years with acute or convalescent COVID-19. What was sequenced was peripheral blood.

The CDR3: CASSQDPFNYGYTF. In nucleotides, the CDR3 is TGCGCCAGCAGCCAAGATCCTTTTAACTATGGCTACACCTTC. The chain has TRBV4-1 and TRBJ1-2; no clear D. Germline-derived CDR1 and CDR2 are MGHRA and YSYEKL. The CDR3 consists of 14 residues. Trimming stripped 0 bases from V and 1 base from J, with 6 bases between.